This passage covers 24 T cell receptor beta chains from one sample sequenced in a study of CD8 T cells in ankylosing spondylitis. Each CDR3 protein is one row after TCRdb ran MiXCR on the 5' RACE reads. The sample holds tens of thousands of distinct CDR3 sequences, about 5.4% seen once. The sequenced material came from blood, either unsorted or a sorted T cell fraction (not recorded which). These receptors were obtained from a male donor with ankylosing spondylitis or in good health (not recorded which).

This clonotype was observed at least ten times. This rearrangement joins TRBV5-1 to TRBJ2-5, with D unclear. The V and J ends lost 0 bases and 3 bases respectively, with 9 bases between them. The CDR3 totals 14 residues. Germline loops: CDR1 SGHRS, CDR2 YFSETQ. DNA of the CDR3: TGCGCCAGCAGCTTGGCAGCTGGAAAAGAGACCCAGTACTTC. The encoded protein is CASSLAAGKETQYF.

This clonotype occurred many times. This chain links TRBV18 with TRBJ2-7, with TRBD1 matching 10 bases. Per the germline V gene, CDR1 is KGHSH and CDR2 is LQKENI. The CDR3 has 16 amino acids. V shed 3 bases, J shed 2 bases, and the junction held 7 bases outside the gene matches. The CDR3 DNA reads TGTGCCAGCTCACCCTCAGGACAGGGGGGTGCCTACGAGCAGTACTTC. It yields the protein CASSPSGQGGAYEQYF.

Many counts were recorded for this clonotype. The V gene is TRBV19, the J gene TRBJ1-1; 7 positions agree with TRBD1. V dropped 5 bases and J dropped 11; count of bases not matched to a gene: 14. The CDR3 loop spans 14 amino acids. Per the germline V gene, CDR1 is LNHDA and CDR2 is SQIVND (reference sequence). CDR3 residues: CASSPDRSPPGAFF. CDR3 nucleotide sequence: TGTGCCAGTAGTCCGGACAGGTCACCGCCGGGGGCTTTCTTT.

This clonotype has at least ten counts. CDR3 amino acids: CASSHSSGGETQYF. DNA of the CDR3: TGTGCCAGCAGCCACAGTAGCGGAGGGGAGACCCAGTACTTC. The chain joins TRBV3-1 to TRBJ2-5, with D possibly matching TRBD2 (6 bases). The ends were cut back, 3 bases at V and 5 bases at J, with 13 bases in the middle. The CDR3 is made up of 14 amino acids. Germline-derived CDR1 and CDR2 are LGHDT and YNNKEL (reference sequence).

At least ten counts were recorded for this clonotype. V is TRBV20-1 and J is TRBJ1-1; a weak D match, TRBD1 (6 bases). Trimming stripped 3 bases from V and 1 base from J, with 9 bases between. Germline-derived CDR1 and CDR2 are DFQATT and SNEGSKA (reference sequence). CDR3 length: 13 residues. CDR3 coding DNA: TGCAGTGCTAGTGGACAGAAGAACACTGAAGCTTTCTTT. Protein sequence: CSASGQKNTEAFF.

By sample fraction, this clonotype is medium-sized. The rearrangement joins TRBV7-2 to TRBJ2-3; D possibly matches TRBD1 or TRBD2 (5 bases each). This CDR3 is built from 15 residues. The V and J ends lost 1 base and 2 bases respectively, with 10 bases between them. Germline values: CDR1 SGHTA, CDR2 FQGNSA. Here the CDR3 reads CASSLDGTLTDTQYF. CDR3 bases: TGTGCCAGCAGCTTAGACGGGACCCTCACAGATACGCAGTATTTT.

This clonotype has ten or more counts. V and J are TRBV29-1 and TRBJ2-1, with a tentative D call TRBD2 (6 bases). Per the germline V gene, CDR1 is SQVTM and CDR2 is ANQGSEA. The CDR3 is 13 amino acids. V was pared by 3 bases and J by 2 bases, with 8 bases between. CDR3 sequence reads: CSVEAGPYNEQFF. CDR3 bases: TGCAGCGTTGAGGCGGGACCCTACAATGAGCAGTTCTTC.

This clonotype was seen many times. This chain connects TRBV4-2 to TRBJ1-5, with no clear D. Trimming took off 3 bases at V and 4 bases at J, with 13 bases between the two ends. From germline, CDR1 is LGHNA and CDR2 YNFKEQ. The CDR3 totals 15 residues. The CDR3 nucleotides are TGTGCCAGCAGCCAGCCGCTAGGAAGTAATCAGCCCCAGCATTTT. Encoded protein: CASSQPLGSNQPQHF.

V gene TRBV7-9 combines with J gene TRBJ2-1, with 10 bases aligning to TRBD2. The CDR3 has 17 amino acids. Per germline, CDR1 SEHNR and CDR2 FQNEAQ (reference sequence). V lost 4 bases and J lost 10; bases outside the gene matches: 16. CDR3 residues: CASSYPRSGGAPREQFF. In nucleotides, the CDR3 is TGTGCCAGCAGCTACCCTCGAAGCGGGGGGGCCCCCAGGGAGCAGTTCTTC. Full variable domain (missing parts from reference TRBV7-9 and TRBJ2-1): DTGVSQNPRHKITKRGQNVTFRCDPISEHNRLYWYRQTLGQGPEFLTYFQNEAQLEKSRLLSDRFSAERPKGSFSTLEIQRTEQGDSAMYLCASSYPRSGGAPREQFFGPGTRLTVL.

This clonotype was detected ten times or more. The V and J genes are TRBV11-2 and TRBJ2-3; 11 bases map to TRBD2. Losses at the gene ends were 5 bases for V and 0 bases for J; bases not matched to a gene: 4. Germline CDR1 reads SGHAT; CDR2 reads FQNNGV. The length of the CDR3 is 16 residues. The CDR3 loop is CASSAGTSGSTDTQYF. DNA for the CDR3: TGTGCCAGCAGCGCTGGGACTAGCGGAAGCACAGATACGCAGTATTTT.

This clonotype appeared a few times. The junction differs from germline at one of its ends, possibly a read error. The rearrangement joins TRBV18 to TRBJ2-2, with 9 positions matching TRBD1. Germline V gene data show CDR1 as KGHSH and CDR2 as LQKENI. This CDR3 spans 16 amino acids. The chain's CDR3 is CAGSPPTGGITGELFF. CDR3 sequence (DNA): TGTGCCGGCTCACCACCGACAGGGGGAATCACCGGGGAGCTGTTTTTT.

This clonotype was observed at least ten times. The chain has TRBV30 and TRBJ1-6; D is unresolved. This CDR3 has 13 amino acids. Trimming took off 3 bases at V and 7 bases at J, with 10 bases between the two ends. From germline, CDR1 is GTSNPN and CDR2 SVGIG (reference sequence). The CDR3 sequence: CAWSQLWNSPLHF. DNA for the CDR3: TGTGCCTGGAGCCAACTGTGGAATTCACCCCTCCACTTT.

This clonotype was observed many times. The J gene is TRBJ2-1, the V gene TRBV5-4, with D maybe TRBD1 (6 bases). Germline CDR1 is SGHNT and CDR2 is YYREEE (reference sequence). CDR3 length equals 16 residues. The ends were cut back, 5 bases at V and 8 bases at J, with 23 bases in the middle. CDR3 in amino acids: CASSRGQNGLGDEQFF. CDR3 nucleotides: TGTGCCAGCAGTCGCGGACAGAACGGGCTGGGTGATGAGCAGTTCTTC.

This clonotype was observed many times. As DNA, the CDR3 is TGTGCCAGCTCACCTTCGCCCCGGGGGAACTACGAGCAGTACTTC. Translating it yields CASSPSPRGNYEQYF. The V and J genes are TRBV18 and TRBJ2-7; D possibly corresponds to TRBD2 (6 bases). CDR3 size: 15 residues. The germline gives CDR1 KGHSH, CDR2 LQKENI. The V end lost 3 bases, the J end lost 3 bases, and 15 bases lay between the germline ends.

This clonotype occurred many times. The rearrangement uses TRBV10-3 and TRBJ2-3; TRBD1 might be the D (5 bases). The CDR3 sequence is 14 residues long. Germline loops: CDR1 ENHRY, CDR2 SYGVKD. Trimming removed 2 bases from V and 3 bases from J, with 9 bases in between. The DNA of the CDR3 is TGTGCCATCAGTGAGCGGCAGGGAACAGATACGCAGTATTTT. This sequence encodes CAISERQGTDTQYF.

This clonotype was recorded many times. The chain employs TRBV6-1 and TRBJ1-1, with TRBD1 identical over 7 bases. This CDR3 has 14 amino acids. CDR1 and CDR2 from the germline V gene are MNHNS and SASEGT. V lost 6 bases to trimming and J lost 7 bases; unmatched junction nucleotides: 11. As DNA, the CDR3 is TGTGCCAGCAGCCCGACCTGGGGACAGATTGAAGCTTTCTTT. Its translation is CASSPTWGQIEAFF.

In this sample, this clonotype turned up many times. V usage is TRBV10-3 and J usage is TRBJ1-2; the match to TRBD1 covers 11 bases. The V gene's germline CDR1 is ENHRY and CDR2 SYGVKD. The CDR3 is 17 residues long. J was trimmed by 5 bases and V by 0 bases; bases with no gene match: 8. CDR3 sequence reads: CAISESTGTGGRYGYTF. The CDR3 bases are TGTGCCATCAGTGAGTCGACCGGGACAGGGGGTCGGTATGGCTACACCTTC.

This clonotype appeared many times. The rearrangement uses TRBV7-2 and TRBJ1-5; D ambiguous. With 3 bases removed from V and 3 bases from J, the gap between germline ends came to 12 bases. The CDR3 has 15 amino acids. Germline V CDR1 and CDR2: SGHTA, FQGNSA. The CDR3 sequence: CASSFIAETNQPQHF. The CDR3 region has the DNA TGTGCCAGCAGCTTCATCGCGGAGACCAATCAGCCCCAGCATTTT.

This sequence joins TRBV28 and TRBJ1-5; D uncertain. The germline V gene encodes CDR1 MDHEN and CDR2 SYDVKM. The CDR3 has 16 residues. The V end was cut by 7 bases, the J end by 0 bases, with 16 bases between. CDR3 loop: CASIGSVGSSNQPQHF. The DNA for the CDR3 is TGTGCCAGCATAGGGTCGGTCGGGTCTAGCAATCAGCCCCAGCATTTT. Filled out from reference TRBV28 and TRBJ1-5, the complete variable domain reads DVKVTQSSRYLVKRTGEKVFLECVQDMDHENMFWYRQDPGLGLRLIYFSYDVKMKEKGDIPEGYSVSREKKERFSLILESASTNQTSMYLCASIGSVGSSNQPQHFGDGTRLSIL.

This clonotype showed up many times. The V call is TRBV10-3, the J call TRBJ1-1, with D possibly being TRBD1 (5 bases). The CDR3 covers 15 residues. CDR1 is ENHRY, CDR2 SYGVKD, per germline. V lost 6 bases and J lost 0, with 14 bases in between. CDR3: CAIRGQGTMNTEAFF. The CDR3 DNA reads TGTGCCATCAGAGGACAAGGGACCATGAACACTGAAGCTTTCTTT.

This clonotype came up many times. This chain uses TRBV7-9 with TRBJ2-1, with 7 bases identical to TRBD1. Trimming cost V 1 base and J 5 bases; bases outside gene matches: 5. CDR1 and CDR2 from the germline V gene are SEHNR and FQNEAQ (reference sequence). This CDR3 comprises 15 residues. The DNA for the CDR3 is TGTGCCAGCAGCTTAGGTCACAGGGGAAACAATGAGCAGTTCTTC. Translating gives CASSLGHRGNNEQFF.

In its sample, this clonotype was seen many times. The rearrangement joins TRBV11-2 to TRBJ1-4, with 11 bases aligning to TRBD1. Per the germline V gene, CDR1 is SGHAT and CDR2 is FQNNGV. The trim removed 8 bases at V and 1 base at J, leaving 9 bases unmatched. The CDR3 extends over 17 amino acids. CDR3 residues: CASQRTGGAGTNEKLFF. In DNA, the CDR3 is TGTGCCAGCCAACGGACAGGGGGCGCGGGAACTAATGAAAAACTGTTTTTT.

This clonotype was counted between two and nine times. The chain combines TRBV5-6 with TRBJ2-5; TRBD2 matches 11 bases. Per the germline V gene, CDR1 is SGHDT and CDR2 is YYEEEE. This CDR3 has 19 amino acids. With V trimmed by 0 bases and J by 5 bases, 15 bases remained unmatched. The DNA of the CDR3 is TGTGCCAGCAGCTTGGTAGTAGCGGGGGGGCCTTCCGAGGCGGAGACCCAGTACTTC. Amino acids: CASSLVVAGGPSEAETQYF.

This clonotype was picked up many times. The CDR3 DNA is TGTGCCAGCAGCTATGCGAGAGGAGATACGCAGTATTTT. Translated, it gives CASSYARGDTQYF. V usage is TRBV7-3 and J usage is TRBJ2-3; D is unclear. The V and J ends lost 4 bases and 5 bases respectively, with 10 bases between them. CDR1 SGHTA and CDR2 FQGTGA come from the germline V gene. This CDR3 is 13 amino acids long. Full variable domain (remainder filled in from reference TRBV7-3 and TRBJ2-3): GAGVSQTPSNKVTEKGKYVELRCDPISGHTALYWYRQSLGQGPEFLIYFQGTGAADDSGLPNDRFFAVRPEGSVSTLKIQRTERGDSAVYLCASSYARGDTQYFGPGTRLTVL.